Listed below are T cell receptor beta chains from one sample, sequenced in a study of T cell responses to AZD1222 COVID-19 vaccine. Generated by immunoSEQ multiplex PCR, the TCRdb table keeps only in-frame clones and is missing some. The data hold a few hundred thousand clones, with about 92% observed a single time. The sample in question was peripheral blood, obtained on day 0 of AZD1222 vaccination. The origin of the receptors is an adult in good health. CDR3s include the opening cysteine and the closing phenylalanine or tryptophan. The order of the fields is J gene, V gene, D gene, clone size, CDR3 DNA, CDR3 protein. A D gene is named only where the DNA matches it firmly. Some rows mark clone size as missing; the rest say once, few, many or name a class of expanded clone.

TRBJ2-1,TRBV5-1,TRBD2,-,TGCGCCAGCAGCGCGAGCGGGGGGAGCTCCTACAATGAGCAGTTCTTC,CASSASGGSSYNEQFF
TRBJ2-7,TRBV11-1,-,-,TGTGCCAGCAGCTTCCAAGGCCCTACCCTCGAGCAGTACTTC,CASSFQGPTLEQYF
TRBJ1-1,TRBV11-2,-,-,TGTGCCAGCAGCAACCAGCTGGACGGTGAAGCTTTCTTT,CASSNQLDGEAFF
TRBJ1-1,TRBV6-2/TRBV6-3,-,-,TGTGCCAGCAGTTACTCGGGCTCTGAAGCTTTCTTT,CASSYSGSEAFF
TRBJ2-1,TRBV5-1,-,-,TGCGCCAGCAGGCGACTAGGGGATAATGAGCAGTTCTTC,CASRRLGDNEQFF
TRBJ1-4,TRBV5-1,-,-,TGCGCCAGCAGCTTAGAAGGACTTAGGGAAAAACTGTTTTTT,CASSLEGLREKLFF
TRBJ2-7,TRBV27,-,-,TGTGCCAGCAGTATCGGACTGGATTACGAGCAGTACTTC,CASSIGLDYEQYF
TRBJ2-5,TRBV28,TRBD1,-,TGTGCCAGCACCTGGACAGGAGGCAGGACCCAGTACTTC,CASTWTGGRTQYF
TRBJ2-1,TRBV7-9,-,-,TGTGCCAGCAGCTTAGCAGGGGCCAATGAGCAGTTCTTC,CASSLAGANEQFF
TRBJ1-2,TRBV9,-,-,TGTGCCAGCAGCGTCCCGGGGTCTGGCTACACCTTC,CASSVPGSGYTF
TRBJ1-3,TRBV18,TRBD1,-,TGTGCCAGCTCATTGCTCAGGGGGAACGGAAACACCATATATTTT,CASSLLRGNGNTIYF
TRBJ1-2,TRBV29-1,TRBD1,-,TGCAGCGTTGAACCTGGACAGGGTATCAATGGCTACACCTTC,CSVEPGQGINGYTF
TRBJ2-4,TRBV7-2,-,once,TGTGCCAGCAGCTTAGGAGGGACTGGCATTCAGTACTTC,CASSLGGTGIQYF
TRBJ2-7,TRBV7-8,-,-,TGTGCCAGCACCTTAGGGGGAGCGGGACCCTACGAGCAGTACTTC,CASTLGGAGPYEQYF
TRBJ2-7,TRBV30,TRBD2,-,TGTGCTCGGCGGACTAGCGGGAGCAACGAGCAGTACTTC,CARRTSGSNEQYF
TRBJ1-2,TRBV20-1,-,-,TGCAGTGCGGAAGGGGCTGGCTACACCTTC,CSAEGAGYTF
TRBJ1-1,TRBV4-2,-,-,TGTGCCAGCAGCCAACGGGAGGGATCGGACACTGAAGCTTTCTTT,CASSQREGSDTEAFF
TRBJ2-5,TRBV5-1,TRBD2,-,TGCGCCAGCAGCTTGGCCGGGGGGGGCCAAGAGACCCAGTACTTC,CASSLAGGGQETQYF
TRBJ2-3,TRBV7-2,TRBD2,-,TGTGCCAGCAGCCCGGGACTAGCGGGAGTAGGAGATACGCAGTATTTT,CASSPGLAGVGDTQYF
TRBJ2-7,TRBV7-2,-,-,TGTGCCAGCAGCTTCCTTATCGGGACCTACGAGCAGTACTTC,CASSFLIGTYEQYF
TRBJ2-7,TRBV6-6,-,-,TGTGCCAGCATCGGGGGCGGCTACGAGCAGTACTTC,CASIGGGYEQYF
TRBJ2-1,TRBV18,TRBD2,few,TGTGCCAGCTCACCCGGGACTAGCGGATACAATGAGCAGTTCTTC,CASSPGTSGYNEQFF
TRBJ1-1,TRBV6-1,-,-,TGTGCCAGCAGTGAAGCTCGGGCAGGGGTAGCGGCTTTCTTT,CASSEARAGVAAFF
TRBJ2-1,TRBV5-1,-,-,TGCGCCAGCAGCTTGCAACCCCTGGGCGCCTCCTACAATGAGCAGTTCTTC,CASSLQPLGASYNEQFF
TRBJ2-1,TRBV6-2/TRBV6-3,-,-,TGTGCCAGCAGTTACATCGGCGGGTTAGGGGCCTACAATGAGCAGTTCTTC,CASSYIGGLGAYNEQFF
TRBJ1-5,TRBV19,TRBD1,-,TGTGCCAGTAGTATTTTAGGGGGCAATGTCAATCAGCCCCAGCATTTT,CASSILGGNVNQPQHF
TRBJ2-7,TRBV7-8,-,-,TGTGCCAGCAGCATATGGACGAACTACGAGCAGTACTTC,CASSIWTNYEQYF
TRBJ2-7,TRBV21-1,-,once,TGTGCCAGCAGCCCACATAGGCGAGTAGGGAGCTCCTACGAGCAGTACTTC,CASSPHRRVGSSYEQYF
TRBJ2-5,TRBV19,-,-,TGTGCCAGTAGTATAGGAGGCGAGACCCAGTACTTC,CASSIGGETQYF
TRBJ1-1,TRBV4-3,-,-,TGCGCCAGCAGCCAGGCACAGGGAAACACTGAAGCTTTCTTT,CASSQAQGNTEAFF
TRBJ2-5,TRBV12-3/TRBV12-4,TRBD1,-,TGTGCCAGCAGTCGACAGGGCCCCTTGACCCAGTACTTC,CASSRQGPLTQYF
TRBJ2-5,TRBV28,-,-,TGTGCCAGCTGGGGGCGGGCCCTGGGAGAGACCCAGTACTTC,CASWGRALGETQYF
TRBJ1-4,TRBV5-1,-,-,TGCGCCAGCAGCATGGACAGCACTAATGAAAAACTGTTTTTT,CASSMDSTNEKLFF
TRBJ1-5,TRBV16,-,-,TGTGCCAGCAGCCAATTGCACAGGGACAATCAGCCCCAGCATTTT,CASSQLHRDNQPQHF
TRBJ2-3,TRBV5-1,-,-,TGCGCCAGCAGCTCTGGGGGCCAGGGGCCCACAGATACGCAGTATTTT,CASSSGGQGPTDTQYF
TRBJ2-4,TRBV6-2/TRBV6-3,-,once,TGTGCCAGCAGTCTAGGGATCGGAACCTTGACGTACTTC,CASSLGIGTLTYF
TRBJ2-3,TRBV5-6,TRBD2,-,TGTGCCAGCAAAGTGGGCGGACTAGCCAACACAGATACGCAGTATTTT,CASKVGGLANTDTQYF
TRBJ1-4,TRBV5-1,-,once,TGCGCCAGCAGCTTGATGACAGGTGAAAAACTGTTTTTT,CASSLMTGEKLFF
TRBJ2-3,TRBV28,-,-,TGTGCCTCCCGGGAGCCCACGAGCACAGATACGCAGTATTTT,CASREPTSTDTQYF
TRBJ2-3,TRBV5-6,-,-,TGTGCCAGCAGCTTGGGAACGGTAACTAGCACAGATACGCAGTATTTT,CASSLGTVTSTDTQYF
TRBJ2-1,TRBV7-9,-,-,TGTGCCAGCAGCTTAGAAGGCGGTGGAGAGCAGTTCTTC,CASSLEGGGEQFF
TRBJ2-1,TRBV28,-,-,TGTGCCGTAACAGCCAGCTACAATGAGCAGTTCTTC,CAVTASYNEQFF
TRBJ2-2,TRBV5-4,TRBD1,-,TGTGCCAGCAGCTTGGCCTTGGGGACAGGGACTTCCGGGGAGCTGTTTTTT,CASSLALGTGTSGELFF
TRBJ1-5,TRBV19,-,-,TGTGCCAGTAGTACGGGCCCGGGGCAGGAAAATCAGCCCCAGCATTTT,CASSTGPGQENQPQHF
TRBJ2-7,TRBV7-8,-,-,TGTGCCAGCAGCCCCAACAGGCTGAGGTCCTACGAGCAGTACTTC,CASSPNRLRSYEQYF
TRBJ1-1,TRBV14,-,-,TGTGCCAGCAGCCAAGTTCCGAACACTGAAGCTTTCTTT,CASSQVPNTEAFF
TRBJ2-7,TRBV15,TRBD1,-,TGTGCCACCAGCAGAGAACCGGGACAGGGGGTTCGAGAGCAGTACTTC,CATSREPGQGVREQYF
TRBJ2-3,TRBV5-1,-,-,TGCGCCAGCAAGCCGGGGACCACAGATACGCAGTATTTT,CASKPGTTDTQYF
TRBJ2-3,TRBV19,-,-,TGTGCCAGTAGTATTGGCAGGACCAACACAGATACGCAGTATTTT,CASSIGRTNTDTQYF
TRBJ2-3,TRBV5-1,-,-,TGCGCCAGCAGTGGAAAGGGGAGCACAGATACGCAGTATTTT,CASSGKGSTDTQYF
TRBJ2-7,TRBV2,TRBD1,-,TGTGCCAGCAGTGAAGCGCCGACAGGGGGCTACGAGCAGTACTTC,CASSEAPTGGYEQYF
TRBJ2-7,TRBV28,-,-,TGTGCCAGCAGTTTATGGCAGGGCAGGTACGAGCAGTACTTC,CASSLWQGRYEQYF
TRBJ2-1,TRBV11-3,-,-,TGTGCCAGCAGTTCCGAGGAGTACAATGAGCAGTTCTTC,CASSSEEYNEQFF
TRBJ2-7,TRBV2,TRBD1,-,TGTGCCAGCAGTTCAGGGGGACCCGAGCAGTACTTC,CASSSGGPEQYF
TRBJ2-3,TRBV28,-,once,TGTGCCAGCAGTTCATCTGGGCAGCCGCAGTATTTT,CASSSSGQPQYF
TRBJ1-2,TRBV9,TRBD1,-,TGTGCCAGCAGCGTAGAGCCAGGGGGCTATGGCTACACCTTC,CASSVEPGGYGYTF
TRBJ1-2,TRBV9,-,-,TGTGCCAGCAGCGGCTCTAGCGGGGGATCTAACTATGGCTACACCTTC,CASSGSSGGSNYGYTF
TRBJ2-1,TRBV28,-,-,TGTGCCAGCAGTTTGGTCGGGGTCTACAATGAGCAGTTCTTC,CASSLVGVYNEQFF